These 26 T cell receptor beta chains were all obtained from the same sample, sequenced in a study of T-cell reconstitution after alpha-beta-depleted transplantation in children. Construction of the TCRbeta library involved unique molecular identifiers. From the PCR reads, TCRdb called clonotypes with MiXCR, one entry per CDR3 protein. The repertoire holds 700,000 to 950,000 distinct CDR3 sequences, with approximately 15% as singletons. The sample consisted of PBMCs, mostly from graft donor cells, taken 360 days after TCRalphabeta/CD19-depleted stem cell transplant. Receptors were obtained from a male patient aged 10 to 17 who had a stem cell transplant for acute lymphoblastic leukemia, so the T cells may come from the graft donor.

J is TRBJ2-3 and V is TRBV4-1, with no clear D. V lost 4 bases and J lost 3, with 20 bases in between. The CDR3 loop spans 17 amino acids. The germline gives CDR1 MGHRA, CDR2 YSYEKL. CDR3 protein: CASSPTSGHPRTDTQYF. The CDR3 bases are TGCGCCAGCAGCCCAACTTCCGGCCACCCTAGGACAGATACGCAGTATTTT.

CDR3 sequence reads: CASSQAADTQYF. The CDR3 DNA reads TGTGCCAGCAGTCAGGCGGCAGATACGCAGTATTTT. The rearrangement uses TRBV27 and TRBJ2-3, with D uncertain. V gave up 5 bases and J gave up 4 bases, with 7 bases separating them. The CDR3 spans 12 residues. Germline V CDR1 and CDR2: MNHEY, SMNVEV (reference sequence).

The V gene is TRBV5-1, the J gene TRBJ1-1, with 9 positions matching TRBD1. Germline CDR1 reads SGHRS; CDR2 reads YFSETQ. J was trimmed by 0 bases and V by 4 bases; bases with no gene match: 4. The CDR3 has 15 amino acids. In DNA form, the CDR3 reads TGCGCCAGCAGCAAGGACAGGGGACTGAACACTGAAGCTTTCTTT. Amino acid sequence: CASSKDRGLNTEAFF.

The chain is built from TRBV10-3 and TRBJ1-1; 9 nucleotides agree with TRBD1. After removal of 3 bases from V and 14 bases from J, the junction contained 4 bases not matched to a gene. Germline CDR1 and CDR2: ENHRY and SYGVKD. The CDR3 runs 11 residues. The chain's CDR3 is CAISDGTGSFF. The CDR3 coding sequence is TGTGCCATCAGTGACGGGACAGGGTCCTTCTTT.

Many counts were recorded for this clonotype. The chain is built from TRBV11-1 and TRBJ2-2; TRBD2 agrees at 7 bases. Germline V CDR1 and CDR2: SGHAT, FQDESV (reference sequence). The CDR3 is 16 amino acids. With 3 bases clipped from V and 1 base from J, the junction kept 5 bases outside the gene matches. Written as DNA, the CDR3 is TGTGCCAGCAGCTTTATCCTAGCGGAGAACACCGGGGAGCTGTTTTTT. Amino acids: CASSFILAENTGELFF. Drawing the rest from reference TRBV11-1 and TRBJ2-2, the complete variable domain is EAEVAQSPRYKITEKSQAVAFWCDPISGHATLYWYRQILGQGPELLVQFQDESVVDDSQLPKDRFSAERLKGVDSTLKIQPAELGDSAMYLCASSFILAENTGELFFGEGSRLTVL.

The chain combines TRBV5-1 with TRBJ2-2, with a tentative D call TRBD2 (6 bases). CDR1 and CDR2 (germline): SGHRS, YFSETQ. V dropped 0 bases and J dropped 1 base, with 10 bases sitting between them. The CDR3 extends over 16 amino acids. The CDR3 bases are TGCGCCAGCAGCTTGGCACTAGCTCTGAACACCGGGGAGCTGTTTTTT. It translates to CASSLALALNTGELFF.

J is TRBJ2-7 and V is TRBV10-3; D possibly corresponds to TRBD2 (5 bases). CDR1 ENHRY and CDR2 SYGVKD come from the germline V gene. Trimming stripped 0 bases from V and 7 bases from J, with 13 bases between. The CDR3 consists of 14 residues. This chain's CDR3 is CAISESSTPGEQYF. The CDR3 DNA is TGTGCCATCAGTGAGTCGTCGACACCGGGGGAGCAGTACTTC.

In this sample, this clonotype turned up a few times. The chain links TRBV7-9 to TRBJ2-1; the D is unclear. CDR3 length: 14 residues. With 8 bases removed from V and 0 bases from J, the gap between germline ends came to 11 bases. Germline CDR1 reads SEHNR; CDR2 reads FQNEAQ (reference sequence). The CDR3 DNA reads TGTGCCAGCTCGTACCCGAGCTCCTACAATGAGCAGTTCTTC. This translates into CASSYPSSYNEQFF.

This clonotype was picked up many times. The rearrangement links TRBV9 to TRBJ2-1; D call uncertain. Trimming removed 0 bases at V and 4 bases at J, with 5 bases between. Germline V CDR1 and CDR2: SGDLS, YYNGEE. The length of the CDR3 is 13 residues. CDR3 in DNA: TGTGCCAGCAGCGTAGACTATTACAATGAGCAGTTCTTC. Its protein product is CASSVDYYNEQFF.

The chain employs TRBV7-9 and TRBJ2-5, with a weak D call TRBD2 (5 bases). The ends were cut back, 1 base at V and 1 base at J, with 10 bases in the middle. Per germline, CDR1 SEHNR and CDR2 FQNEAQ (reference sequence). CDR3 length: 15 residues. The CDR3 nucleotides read TGTGCCAGCAGCTTAGTCGACGGGATCCAAGAGACCCAGTACTTC. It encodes CASSLVDGIQETQYF. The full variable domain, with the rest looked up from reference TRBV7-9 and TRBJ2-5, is DTGVSQNPRHKITKRGQNVTFRCDPISEHNRLYWYRQTLGQGPEFLTYFQNEAQLEKSRLLSDRFSAERPKGSFSTLEIQRTEQGDSAMYLCASSLVDGIQETQYFGPGTRLLVL.

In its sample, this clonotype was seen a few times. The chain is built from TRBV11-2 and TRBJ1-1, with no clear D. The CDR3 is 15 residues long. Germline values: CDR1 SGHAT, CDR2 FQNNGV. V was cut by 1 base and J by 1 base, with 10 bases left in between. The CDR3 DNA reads TGTGCCAGCAGCTTAGTATGGCGGGCGAACACTGAAGCTTTCTTT. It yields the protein CASSLVWRANTEAFF.

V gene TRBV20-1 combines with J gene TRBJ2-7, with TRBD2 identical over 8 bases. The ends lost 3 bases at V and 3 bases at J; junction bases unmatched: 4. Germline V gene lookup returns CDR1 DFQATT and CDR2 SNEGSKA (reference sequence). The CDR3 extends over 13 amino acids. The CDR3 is CSARGGRLYEQYF. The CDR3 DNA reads TGCAGTGCTAGGGGCGGGAGGCTCTACGAGCAGTACTTC.

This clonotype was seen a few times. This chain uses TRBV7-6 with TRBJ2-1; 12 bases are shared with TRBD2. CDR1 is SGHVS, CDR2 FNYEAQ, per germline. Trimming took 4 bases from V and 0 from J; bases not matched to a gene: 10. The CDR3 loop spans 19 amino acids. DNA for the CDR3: TGTGCCAGCAGCTCCCTTTATAGGACTAGCGGGATCTCCTACAATGAGCAGTTCTTC. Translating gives CASSSLYRTSGISYNEQFF.

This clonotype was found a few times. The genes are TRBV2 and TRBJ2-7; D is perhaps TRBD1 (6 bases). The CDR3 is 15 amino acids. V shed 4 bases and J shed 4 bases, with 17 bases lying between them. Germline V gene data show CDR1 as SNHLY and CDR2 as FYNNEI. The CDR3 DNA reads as TGTGCCAGCAGTGGGTCGGGACAACAGCCGTACGAGCAGTACTTC. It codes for CASSGSGQQPYEQYF.

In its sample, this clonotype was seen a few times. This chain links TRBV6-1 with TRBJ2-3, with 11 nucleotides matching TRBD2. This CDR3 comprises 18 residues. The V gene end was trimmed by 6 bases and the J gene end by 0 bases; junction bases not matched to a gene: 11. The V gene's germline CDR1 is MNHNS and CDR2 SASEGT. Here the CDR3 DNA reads TGTGCCAGCAGACATACTAGCGGGGGAAAGGGTAGCACAGATACGCAGTATTTT. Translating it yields CASRHTSGGKGSTDTQYF.

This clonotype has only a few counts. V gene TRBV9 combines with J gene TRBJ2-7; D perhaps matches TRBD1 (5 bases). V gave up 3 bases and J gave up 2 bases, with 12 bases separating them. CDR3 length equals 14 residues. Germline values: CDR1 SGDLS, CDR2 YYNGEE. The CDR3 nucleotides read TGTGCCAGCAGCGAAGACAGAGGTCCCTACGAGCAGTACTTC. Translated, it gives CASSEDRGPYEQYF.

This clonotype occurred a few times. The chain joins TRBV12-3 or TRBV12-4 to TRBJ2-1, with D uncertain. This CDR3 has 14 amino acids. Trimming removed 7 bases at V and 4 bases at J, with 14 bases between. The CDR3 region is CASTSPRAYNEQFF. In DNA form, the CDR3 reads TGTGCCAGCACTTCCCCCCGGGCATACAATGAGCAGTTCTTC.

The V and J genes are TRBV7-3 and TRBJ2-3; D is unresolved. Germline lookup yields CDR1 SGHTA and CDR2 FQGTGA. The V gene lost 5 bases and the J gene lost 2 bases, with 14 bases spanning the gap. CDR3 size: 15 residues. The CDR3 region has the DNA TGTGCCAGCAGCCCCTTCGGAACTTTCACAGATACGCAGTATTTT. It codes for CASSPFGTFTDTQYF.

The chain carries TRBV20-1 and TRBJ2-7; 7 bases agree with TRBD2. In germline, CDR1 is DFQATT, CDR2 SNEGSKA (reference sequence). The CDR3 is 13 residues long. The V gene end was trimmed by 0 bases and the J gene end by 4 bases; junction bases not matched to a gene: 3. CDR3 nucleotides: TGCAGTGCTAGAGACGGGGGAGGGTACGAGCAGTACTTC. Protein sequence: CSARDGGGYEQYF.

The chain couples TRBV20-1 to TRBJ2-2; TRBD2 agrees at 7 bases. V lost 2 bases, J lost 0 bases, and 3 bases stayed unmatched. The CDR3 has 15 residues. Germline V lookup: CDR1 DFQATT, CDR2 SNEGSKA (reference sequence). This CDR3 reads CSARMGRANTGELFF. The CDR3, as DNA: TGCAGTGCTAGAATGGGGAGGGCGAACACCGGGGAGCTGTTTTTT.

CDR3 region: CASSLRAEETQYF. Written as DNA, the CDR3 is TGTGCCAGCAGTTTGCGAGCGGAAGAGACCCAGTACTTC. This chain joins TRBV27 and TRBJ2-5; perhaps TRBD2 as D (5 bases). Germline-derived CDR1 and CDR2 are MNHEY and SMNVEV (reference sequence). The CDR3 contains 13 residues. Trimming stripped 3 bases from V and 3 bases from J, with 8 bases between.

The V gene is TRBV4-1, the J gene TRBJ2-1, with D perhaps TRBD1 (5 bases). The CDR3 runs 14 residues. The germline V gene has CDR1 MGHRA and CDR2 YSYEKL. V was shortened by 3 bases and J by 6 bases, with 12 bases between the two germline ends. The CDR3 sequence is CASSHPGLTNEQFF. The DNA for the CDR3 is TGCGCCAGCAGCCATCCAGGGCTCACCAATGAGCAGTTCTTC.

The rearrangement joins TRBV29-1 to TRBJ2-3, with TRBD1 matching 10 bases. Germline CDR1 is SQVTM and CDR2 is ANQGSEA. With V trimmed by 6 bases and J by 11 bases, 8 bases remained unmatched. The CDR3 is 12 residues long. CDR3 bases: TGCAGCGTGGGGACAGGGGATCGGGTGCAGTATTTT. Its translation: CSVGTGDRVQYF.

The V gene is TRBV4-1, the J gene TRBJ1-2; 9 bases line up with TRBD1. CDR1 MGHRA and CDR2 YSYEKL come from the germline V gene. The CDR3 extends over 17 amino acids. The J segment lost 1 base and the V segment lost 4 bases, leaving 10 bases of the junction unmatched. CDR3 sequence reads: CASSLTLGQGVNYGYTF. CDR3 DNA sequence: TGCGCCAGCAGCCTAACTTTGGGACAGGGAGTTAACTATGGCTACACCTTC.

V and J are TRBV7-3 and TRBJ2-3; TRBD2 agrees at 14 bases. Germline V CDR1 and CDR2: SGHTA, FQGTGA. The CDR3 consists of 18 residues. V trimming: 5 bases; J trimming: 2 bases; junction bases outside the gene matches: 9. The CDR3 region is CASSPTWTSGRYTDTQYF. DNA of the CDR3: TGTGCCAGCAGCCCTACTTGGACTAGCGGGAGGTACACAGATACGCAGTATTTT.

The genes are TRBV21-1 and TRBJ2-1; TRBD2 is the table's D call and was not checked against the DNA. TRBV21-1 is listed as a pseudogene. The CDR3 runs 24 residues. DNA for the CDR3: TGTGCCAGCAGCAAACTACCGGGACTGGGGACTAGCGGGAGTAAGAGGATCTCCTACAATGAGCAGTTCTTC. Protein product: CASSKLPGLGTSGSKRISYNEQFF.